This is a list of T cell receptor beta chains from one sample in a study of CD8 T cells in Susac syndrome. One entry per CDR3 protein results from TCRdb running MiXCR on the immunoSEQ multiplex PCR reads. In the table there are 80,000 to 95,000 distinct CDR3 sequences, approximately 95% of which are singletons. Sequenced input: CD8+ T cells from PBMCs. The origin of the receptors is a human donor with Susac syndrome. Each CDR3 is given with its conserved first and last residue. D genes are given only for firm matches. The size field is filled for only some rows; it gives once, few, many or a size class.

D | J | V | length | size | CDR3 | DNA
NA | TRBJ2-1 | TRBV27 | 13 | NA | CASSPGSYNEQFF | TGTGCCAGCAGTCCGGGCTCCTACAATGAGCAGTTCTTC
NA | TRBJ2-7 | TRBV25-1 | 15 | NA | CASSEENSRSYEQYF | TGTGCCAGCAGTGAGGAGAACAGCCGATCCTACGAGCAGTACTTC
TRBD1 | TRBJ1-5 | TRBV29-1 | 13 | once | CSVRGPGNQPQHF | TGCAGCGTTAGGGGGCCTGGAAATCAGCCCCAGCATTTT
TRBD1 | TRBJ1-1 | TRBV7-8 | 17 | NA | CASSLAGRGFLNTEAFF | TGTGCCAGCAGCTTAGCGGGCAGGGGGTTTCTGAACACTGAAGCTTTCTTT
NA | TRBJ1-1 | TRBV12-3/TRBV12-4 | 13 | NA | CASDGGVNTEAFF | TGTGCCAGCGATGGGGGGGTGAACACTGAAGCTTTCTTT
TRBD2 | TRBJ2-1 | TRBV11-1 | 15 | NA | CASSLALAGAYEQFF | TGTGCCAGCAGCTTAGCCCTAGCGGGAGCATATGAGCAGTTCTTC
TRBD2 | TRBJ2-1 | TRBV20-1 | 14 | NA | CSARDWLAGDEQFF | TGCAGTGCTAGAGATTGGCTAGCGGGAGATGAGCAGTTCTTC
TRBD1 | TRBJ1-5 | TRBV15 | 15 | once | CATSRTGIRNQPQHF | TGTGCCACCAGCAGGACAGGGATCCGCAATCAGCCCCAGCATTTT
NA | TRBJ2-1 | TRBV5-6 | 13 | NA | CASSGWVGNEQFF | TGTGCCAGCAGCGGTTGGGTTGGAAATGAGCAGTTCTTC
NA | TRBJ2-1 | TRBV19 | 12 | NA | CASSDRDYEQFF | TGTGCCAGTAGTGACCGGGATTATGAGCAGTTCTTC
NA | TRBJ1-1 | TRBV27 | 13 | few | CASSLALNTEAFF | TGTGCCAGCAGTTTGGCGTTGAACACTGAAGCTTTCTTT
NA | TRBJ2-1 | TRBV13 | 16 | NA | CASSLKTGPHYNEQFF | TGTGCCAGCAGCTTAAAGACGGGCCCTCACTACAATGAGCAGTTCTTC
NA | TRBJ2-7 | TRBV29-1 | 16 | NA | CSVEGIGSGISYEQYF | TGCAGCGTTGAAGGGATAGGCAGCGGAATCTCCTACGAGCAGTACTTC
NA | TRBJ2-5 | TRBV15 | 14 | NA | CATSLDRNQGTQYF | TGTGCCACCAGCCTAGACCGAAATCAGGGGACCCAGTACTTC
TRBD2 | TRBJ2-7 | TRBV27 | 14 | NA | CASGGTSGSYEQYF | TGTGCCAGCGGTGGGACTAGCGGGAGCTACGAGCAGTACTTC
TRBD1 | TRBJ2-5 | TRBV6-1 | 16 | NA | CASSDGQGALGETQYF | TGTGCCAGCAGTGACGGACAGGGGGCGTTGGGGGAGACCCAGTACTTC
TRBD2 | TRBJ2-1 | TRBV29-1 | 14 | NA | CSVQGLAAYNEQFF | TGCAGCGTTCAGGGACTAGCGGCTTATAATGAGCAGTTCTTC
NA | TRBJ1-4 | TRBV6-6 | 14 | NA | CASSYSDGNEKLFF | TGTGCCAGCAGTTACTCGGACGGTAATGAAAAACTGTTTTTT
NA | TRBJ1-2 | TRBV3-1 | 14 | NA | CASSPYGSDYGYTF | TGTGCCAGCAGCCCGTATGGGTCTGACTATGGCTACACCTTC
NA | TRBJ2-4 | TRBV28 | 13 | NA | CASSSGAKNIQYF | TGTGCCAGCAGTTCCGGGGCCAAAAACATTCAGTACTTC
NA | TRBJ2-1 | TRBV20-1 | 15 | NA | CSAPPSMGDHNEQFF | TGCAGTGCCCCTCCCTCGATGGGGGACCACAATGAGCAGTTCTTC
TRBD1 | TRBJ2-2 | TRBV20-1 | 18 | NA | CSARDDLLGQGGTGELFF | TGCAGTGCTAGAGACGACCTCCTAGGACAGGGAGGAACCGGGGAGCTGTTTTTT
NA | TRBJ2-7 | TRBV6-5 | 14 | once | CASSGTQVSYEQYF | TGTGCCAGCAGTGGAACCCAGGTTTCCTACGAGCAGTACTTC
TRBD1 | TRBJ2-7 | TRBV15 | 14 | NA | CATSPGTGWHEQYF | TGTGCCACCAGCCCCGGGACAGGGTGGCACGAGCAGTACTTC
NA | TRBJ2-5 | TRBV15 | 15 | NA | CATSRADVGWETQYF | TGTGCCACCAGCAGAGCCGACGTTGGGTGGGAGACCCAGTACTTC
NA | TRBJ2-1 | TRBV7-2 | 16 | NA | CASSSAGEGMDNEQFF | TGTGCCAGCAGCTCGGCGGGTGAGGGTATGGACAATGAGCAGTTCTTC
NA | TRBJ1-6 | TRBV13 | 16 | NA | CASSLSSSSYNSPLHF | TGTGCCAGCAGCTTATCGTCTAGCTCCTATAATTCACCCCTCCACTTT
TRBD1 | TRBJ1-4 | TRBV18 | 19 | NA | CASSPNSGTGGAWAEKLFF | TGTGCCAGCTCACCAAACTCCGGGACAGGGGGCGCCTGGGCAGAAAAACTGTTTTTT
NA | TRBJ2-1 | TRBV15 | 15 | once | CATSRARTFNNEQFF | TGTGCCACCAGCAGAGCGCGGACATTTAACAATGAGCAGTTCTTC
TRBD2 | TRBJ2-1 | TRBV3-1 | 17 | NA | CASSPKVSGVGFNEQFF | TGTGCCAGCAGCCCCAAGGTTAGCGGGGTAGGGTTCAATGAGCAGTTCTTC
TRBD1 | TRBJ2-5 | TRBV5-1 | 15 | once | CASTPAGTGRETQYF | TGCGCCAGCACACCAGCCGGGACAGGGCGCGAGACCCAGTACTTC
TRBD2 | TRBJ2-1 | TRBV15 | 16 | NA | CATSEKLAGGNNEQFF | TGTGCCACCAGCGAGAAGCTAGCGGGAGGGAACAATGAGCAGTTCTTC
NA | TRBJ1-1 | TRBV5-6 | 13 | NA | CASSLDMNTEAFF | TGTGCCAGCAGCTTGGACATGAACACTGAAGCTTTCTTT
NA | TRBJ2-3 | TRBV15 | 14 | NA | CATSTRAQDPTQYF | TGTGCCACCAGCACCCGGGCCCAAGACCCTACGCAGTATTTT
NA | TRBJ2-1 | TRBV18 | 17 | once | CASSSSKTGPVYNEQFF | TGTGCCAGCTCATCGTCGAAGACGGGCCCCGTCTACAATGAGCAGTTCTTC
NA | TRBJ2-1 | TRBV15 | 14 | once | CATSGGTVYNEQFF | TGTGCCACCAGCGGAGGTACAGTTTACAATGAGCAGTTCTTC
TRBD2 | TRBJ2-5 | TRBV20-1 | 14 | NA | CSAGISGGLKTQYF | TGCAGTGCCGGCATCAGCGGGGGGCTGAAGACCCAGTACTTC
NA | TRBJ2-1 | TRBV29-1 | 14 | NA | CSVVAEGSYNEQFF | TGCAGCGTTGTAGCGGAAGGGTCCTACAATGAGCAGTTCTTC
NA | TRBJ2-2 | TRBV7-8 | 16 | NA | CASNSGAHANTGELFF | TGTGCCAGCAATTCCGGGGCGCACGCGAACACCGGGGAGCTGTTTTTT
TRBD1 | TRBJ2-5 | TRBV7-3 | 16 | NA | CASSLTGTGGQETQYF | TGTGCCAGCAGCTTGACCGGGACAGGGGGCCAAGAGACCCAGTACTTC
NA | TRBJ2-1 | TRBV28 | 15 | NA | CASRASGTNYNEQFF | TGTGCCAGCAGAGCCTCCGGGACCAACTACAATGAGCAGTTCTTC
TRBD1 | TRBJ2-6 | TRBV24-1 | 17 | NA | CATSDSRQGAGANVLTF | TGTGCCACCAGTGATTCCAGACAGGGCGCTGGGGCCAACGTCCTGACTTTC
NA | TRBJ1-2 | TRBV19 | 14 | NA | CASSSKQDVNGYTF | TGTGCCAGTAGTTCAAAACAGGATGTCAATGGCTACACCTTC
NA | TRBJ2-7 | TRBV5-6 | 14 | NA | CASSLVHTSYEQYF | TGTGCCAGCAGCTTGGTTCACACCAGCTACGAGCAGTACTTC
NA | TRBJ2-7 | TRBV5-1 | 15 | NA | CASSPSGHSSYEQYF | TGCGCCAGCAGCCCCTCGGGACACAGCTCCTACGAGCAGTACTTC
NA | TRBJ2-7 | TRBV14 | 17 | NA | CASSQGPWSSRSYEQYF | TGTGCCAGCAGCCAAGGGCCCTGGAGCTCTCGCTCCTACGAGCAGTACTTC
TRBD1 | TRBJ1-2 | TRBV4-3 | 15 | NA | CASSQELQGTYGYTF | TGCGCCAGCAGCCAAGAACTACAGGGGACCTATGGCTACACCTTC
NA | TRBJ2-7 | TRBV7-2 | 15 | NA | CASSLEGFPAYEQYF | TGTGCCAGCAGCTTAGAGGGGTTCCCCGCCTACGAGCAGTACTTC
NA | TRBJ1-5 | TRBV20-1 | 19 | NA | CSASPILYIGVFGYQPQHF | TGCAGTGCTAGTCCGATCCTATACATCGGGGTTTTTGGGTATCAGCCCCAGCATTTT
NA | TRBJ2-3 | TRBV30 | 14 | NA | CAWSVTYGTDTQYF | TGTGCCTGGAGTGTAACGTACGGCACAGATACGCAGTATTTT
NA | TRBJ1-2 | TRBV20-1 | 14 | NA | CSARDRARNYGYTF | TGCAGTGCTAGAGATCGGGCACGGAACTATGGCTACACCTTC
NA | TRBJ2-6 | TRBV7-9 | 16 | once | CASSDRHGTSDNVLTF | TGTGCCAGCAGCGACCGCCACGGGACTTCTGACAACGTCCTGACTTTC
TRBD1 | TRBJ2-3 | TRBV5-1 | 13 | NA | CASRGQGEDTQYF | TGCGCCAGCCGGGGACAGGGCGAAGATACGCAGTATTTT